This TCR beta chain was documented in a study of cytomegalovirus exposure and HLA in healthy donors. The CDR3 totals 14 residues. With V trimmed by 8 bases and J by 6 bases, 10 bases remained unmatched. Germline V lookup: CDR1 MNHEY, CDR2 SVGAGI. TCRdb's table, derived via immunoSEQ multiplex PCR, lists solely in-frame clones and lacks some. The repertoire holds 220,000 or so clones, around 87% seen once, with approximately 2% in the top ten. The receptor's source is a woman aged 18-29 years in good health and CMV-seropositive. Material for sequencing was PBMCs. The chain combines TRBV6-5 with TRBJ2-5; TRBD1 matches at 9 bases. CDR3 DNA sequence: TGTGCCAGCGGAAGGGACAGGGCAGTGAAGACCCAGTACTTC. Translation: CASGRDRAVKTQYF.